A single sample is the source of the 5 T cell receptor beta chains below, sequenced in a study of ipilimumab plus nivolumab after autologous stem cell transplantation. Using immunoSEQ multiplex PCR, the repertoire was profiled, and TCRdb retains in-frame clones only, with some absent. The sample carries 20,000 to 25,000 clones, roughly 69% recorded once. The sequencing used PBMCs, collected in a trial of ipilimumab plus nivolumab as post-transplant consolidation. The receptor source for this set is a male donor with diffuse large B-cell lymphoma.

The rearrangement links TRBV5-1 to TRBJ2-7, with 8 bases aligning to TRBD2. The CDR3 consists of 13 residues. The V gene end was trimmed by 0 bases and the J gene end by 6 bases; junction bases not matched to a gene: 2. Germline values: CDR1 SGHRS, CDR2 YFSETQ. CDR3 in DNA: TGCGCCAGCAGCTTGGCGGCGGGGGGCGAGCAGTACTTC. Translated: CASSLAAGGEQYF.

As DNA, the CDR3 is TGTGCCAGCAGCGTAGCCGGGGGGCCCCCTGGAAACACCATATATTTT. It yields the protein CASSVAGGPPGNTIYF. The chain combines TRBV9 with TRBJ1-3, with TRBD1 as a possible D gene (6 bases). Per germline, CDR1 SGDLS and CDR2 YYNGEE. The CDR3 has 16 residues. V was pared by 0 bases and J by 2 bases, with 12 bases between.

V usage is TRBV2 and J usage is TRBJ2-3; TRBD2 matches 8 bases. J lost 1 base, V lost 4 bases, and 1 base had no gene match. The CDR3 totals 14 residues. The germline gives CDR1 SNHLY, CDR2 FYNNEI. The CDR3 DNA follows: TGTGCCAGCAGTGCGACTAGCGGCACAGATACGCAGTATTTT. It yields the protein CASSATSGTDTQYF.

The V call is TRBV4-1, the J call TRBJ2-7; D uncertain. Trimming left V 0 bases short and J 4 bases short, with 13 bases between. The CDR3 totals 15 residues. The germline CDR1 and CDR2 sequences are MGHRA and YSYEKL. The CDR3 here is CASSQDHNAEYEQYF. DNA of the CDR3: TGCGCCAGCAGCCAAGACCATAACGCAGAGTACGAGCAGTACTTC.

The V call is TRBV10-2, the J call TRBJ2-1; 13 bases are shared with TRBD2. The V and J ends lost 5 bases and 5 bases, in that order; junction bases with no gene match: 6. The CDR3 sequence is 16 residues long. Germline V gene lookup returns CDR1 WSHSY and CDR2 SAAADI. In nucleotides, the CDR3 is TGCGCCAGCAGTCGTTCGGGACTAGCGGGGAACAATGAGCAGTTCTTC. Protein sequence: CASSRSGLAGNNEQFF.